This T cell receptor (beta chain) was recorded in a study of blood T cell repertoires in COVID-19. Study at large: Sources were T cells, B-cell-depleted T cells, or PBMCs; the material itself was cDNA or gDNA.

CDR3 length equals 13 residues. Germline values: CDR1 MRHNA, CDR2 SNTAGT. With 6 bases removed from V and 0 bases from J, the gap between germline ends came to 8 bases. Repertoires were generated with immunoSEQ multiplex PCR, while TCRdb's copy carries only in-frame clones and drops some. The table lists 300,000 to 450,000 clones, 81% of them singletons, with around 1.1% in the top ten. This rearrangement joins TRBV6-4 to TRBJ1-1; D call uncertain. The receptor comes from a human donor with acute or convalescent COVID-19. The donor label of this sample is uncertain. Specimen: peripheral blood. CDR3 nucleotides: TGTGCCAGCAGCCCAAATCTGAACACTGAAGCTTTCTTT. Translating gives CASSPNLNTEAFF.